A selection of T cell receptor beta chains follows, all from one sample in a study of cytomegalovirus exposure and HLA in healthy donors. TCRdb's copy holds only in-frame clones and misses some; the assay was immunoSEQ multiplex PCR. The table includes roughly 170,000 clones, roughly 80% detected once. Sequences were obtained from PBMCs. These receptors were obtained from a woman aged 18-29 years in good health and CMV-seropositive. The CDR3 runs from the conserved cysteine through the conserved F or W. A D gene is named only where the DNA matches it firmly. Size values are once, few and many counts, or a class for expanded clones, and some rows have none.

cdr3_nt cdr3_aa clone_size j_call v_call d_call
TGTGCCAGCAACGAACTAGCGGGGGGTAACCAAGAGACCCAGTACTTC CASNELAGGNQETQYF . TRBJ2-5 TRBV5-8 TRBD2
TGTGCCAGCAGCTTAGGACAGGCGGACGCCGGGGAGCTGTTTTTT CASSLGQADAGELFF . TRBJ2-2 TRBV7-8 .
TGCGCCAGCAGCCTGGCTTGTGTCGGTACTGAAGCTTTCTTT CASSLACVGTEAFF . TRBJ1-1 TRBV5-1 .
TGTGCCAGCAGCTTAAGAGGGGACTACATGGGGGAGCTGTTTTTT CASSLRGDYMGELFF . TRBJ2-2 TRBV7-3 TRBD2
TGTGCCAGCAGTTACTCGGGACAGGGGAACACTGAAGCTTTCTTT CASSYSGQGNTEAFF . TRBJ1-1 TRBV6-6 TRBD1
TGTGCCAGCAGCGTAGGTGGGTTGGAGGAGACCCAGTACTTC CASSVGGLEETQYF . TRBJ2-5 TRBV9 .
TGCGCCAGCAGCCAAGTGGGACAGGGTAATGAAAAACTGTTTTTT CASSQVGQGNEKLFF . TRBJ1-4 TRBV4-1 TRBD1
TGTGCCAGCAGCTCGGCGATTTGGGCCGTTGAAAAACTGTTTTTT CASSSAIWAVEKLFF . TRBJ1-4 TRBV11-2 .
TGTGCCAGCAGCGACCCCCTACAGGGTGCCGAGCAGTACTTC CASSDPLQGAEQYF . TRBJ2-7 TRBV9 .
TGTGCCAGTAGTGAGGTAGTAAAAGAGACCCAGTACTTC CASSEVVKETQYF . TRBJ2-5 TRBV19 .
TGTGCCAGCAGTGTCATACAGGGTTCCGAAGCTTTCTTT CASSVIQGSEAFF . TRBJ1-1 TRBV6-1 .
TGTGCCAGCAGTTCAGGGACAGCTAATAATTCACCCCTCCACTTT CASSSGTANNSPLHF . TRBJ1-6 TRBV27 TRBD1
TGTGCCACCAGCACCAGTATAGAACAGACGGACAATGAGCAGTTCTTC CATSTSIEQTDNEQFF . TRBJ2-1 TRBV15 .
TGTGCCAGCAGTCCCGACTCGTCCGGGACCCAGTACTTC CASSPDSSGTQYF . TRBJ2-5 TRBV6-6 .
TGTGCCAGCAGCCCCCGACAGGATGCCTACGAGCAGTACTTC CASSPRQDAYEQYF few TRBJ2-7 TRBV5-4 .
TGTGCCAGCAGCAGGAGAGGAGGCACCATATATTTT CASSRRGGTIYF . TRBJ1-3 TRBV6-1 .
TGTGCCAGCAGCTCCAGGACTAGCGGAGGTGAGCAGTTCTTC CASSSRTSGGEQFF . TRBJ2-1 TRBV11-3 TRBD2
TGCGCCAGCAGCCCCGGGGGGGCCCAAGAGACCCAGTACTTC CASSPGGAQETQYF . TRBJ2-5 TRBV5-1 TRBD2
TGCGCCAGCAGCGGACAGGGCGCGGCCTTTAATTCACCCCTCCACTTT CASSGQGAAFNSPLHF . TRBJ1-6 TRBV5-1 TRBD1
TGTGCCAGCAGCCGGAGCGGTAGTGAAAAACTGTTTTTT CASSRSGSEKLFF . TRBJ1-4 TRBV7-9 .
TGTGCCAGCAATAGCGGGGCCCAAGAGACCCAGTACTTC CASNSGAQETQYF few TRBJ2-5 TRBV5-6 TRBD2
TGCGCCAGCAGATCGCGGGGGGGCTTAAAGGCTGAAGCTTTCTTT CASRSRGGLKAEAFF . TRBJ1-1 TRBV4-1 .